This T cell receptor beta chain comes out of a study of identical twins. Via MiXCR, TCRdb re-called the 5' RACE reads, giving one row per CDR3 protein. The top ten hold about 15% of the sample, which has over 200,000 distinct CDR3 sequences, approximately 5.9% seen once. This CDR3 comprises 18 residues. The V and J ends lost 6 bases and 4 bases, in that order; junction bases with no gene match: 18. The V gene's germline CDR1 is MDHEN and CDR2 SYDVKM. This sample was shared with a second study, whose subject was T cells expressing NK-cell markers.

This sequence was found in a woman under 30 in good health. V and J are TRBV28 and TRBJ2-1, with 7 bases lining up with TRBD1. Sample: CD8+ T cells sorted from blood. DNA of the CDR3: TGTGCCAGCAGGGACGTTTACCAGGACAGGCCTACGTACAATGAGCAGTTCTTC. It codes for CASRDVYQDRPTYNEQFF.